This entry features one TCR beta chain sequence. This record belongs to a study of CD4 and CD8 cells across lung adenocarcinoma regions. Germline V gene lookup returns CDR1 SGHTA and CDR2 FQGNSA. The CDR3 is made up of 14 amino acids. The patients had localized lung adenocarcinoma, a non-small cell subtype. MiXCR, run by TCRdb on the PCR reads, gives a single entry per CDR3 protein. The sample includes approximately 4,200 distinct CDR3 sequences, 52% of them seen just once. This TCR derives from a female donor with lung adenocarcinoma. The CD4 and CD8 labels of this study may be unreliable. The source material was CD4+ T cells from the center of a lung tumor. The chain is built from TRBV7-2 and TRBJ2-1; unclear D gene. Gene TRBJ2-5 matches the end of the DNA better, so the J call may be wrong. Here the CDR3 DNA reads TGTGCCAGCAGCCTCAACGCAGTTGGGGAGACCCAGTACTTC. Translating it yields CASSLNAVGETQYF.